This T cell receptor beta chain was obtained from a study of blood T cells in healthy people across ages. This clonotype was seen many times. Sample-barcoded 5' priming and a J-beta primer mix drove a second PCR of roughly 6 to 12 cycles. From the 5' RACE reads, TCRdb called clonotypes with MiXCR, one entry per CDR3 protein. The profile covers about 1,000,000 distinct CDR3 sequences, with more than 35% appearing a single time and approximately 20% taken by the ten largest. Sequencing was done on a sample of blood. This clonotype was sampled from a woman aged 55-70 years in good health.

The CDR3 nucleotides read TGTGCCAGCAGACGGACAGTGAACTCCTACGAGCAGTACTTC. Its protein product is CASRRTVNSYEQYF. The chain recombines TRBV11-2 with TRBJ2-7, with a possible D match to TRBD1 (6 bases). The CDR3 consists of 14 residues. CDR1 and CDR2 from the germline V gene are SGHAT and FQNNGV. V was trimmed by 6 bases and J by 0 bases, leaving 12 bases between them.